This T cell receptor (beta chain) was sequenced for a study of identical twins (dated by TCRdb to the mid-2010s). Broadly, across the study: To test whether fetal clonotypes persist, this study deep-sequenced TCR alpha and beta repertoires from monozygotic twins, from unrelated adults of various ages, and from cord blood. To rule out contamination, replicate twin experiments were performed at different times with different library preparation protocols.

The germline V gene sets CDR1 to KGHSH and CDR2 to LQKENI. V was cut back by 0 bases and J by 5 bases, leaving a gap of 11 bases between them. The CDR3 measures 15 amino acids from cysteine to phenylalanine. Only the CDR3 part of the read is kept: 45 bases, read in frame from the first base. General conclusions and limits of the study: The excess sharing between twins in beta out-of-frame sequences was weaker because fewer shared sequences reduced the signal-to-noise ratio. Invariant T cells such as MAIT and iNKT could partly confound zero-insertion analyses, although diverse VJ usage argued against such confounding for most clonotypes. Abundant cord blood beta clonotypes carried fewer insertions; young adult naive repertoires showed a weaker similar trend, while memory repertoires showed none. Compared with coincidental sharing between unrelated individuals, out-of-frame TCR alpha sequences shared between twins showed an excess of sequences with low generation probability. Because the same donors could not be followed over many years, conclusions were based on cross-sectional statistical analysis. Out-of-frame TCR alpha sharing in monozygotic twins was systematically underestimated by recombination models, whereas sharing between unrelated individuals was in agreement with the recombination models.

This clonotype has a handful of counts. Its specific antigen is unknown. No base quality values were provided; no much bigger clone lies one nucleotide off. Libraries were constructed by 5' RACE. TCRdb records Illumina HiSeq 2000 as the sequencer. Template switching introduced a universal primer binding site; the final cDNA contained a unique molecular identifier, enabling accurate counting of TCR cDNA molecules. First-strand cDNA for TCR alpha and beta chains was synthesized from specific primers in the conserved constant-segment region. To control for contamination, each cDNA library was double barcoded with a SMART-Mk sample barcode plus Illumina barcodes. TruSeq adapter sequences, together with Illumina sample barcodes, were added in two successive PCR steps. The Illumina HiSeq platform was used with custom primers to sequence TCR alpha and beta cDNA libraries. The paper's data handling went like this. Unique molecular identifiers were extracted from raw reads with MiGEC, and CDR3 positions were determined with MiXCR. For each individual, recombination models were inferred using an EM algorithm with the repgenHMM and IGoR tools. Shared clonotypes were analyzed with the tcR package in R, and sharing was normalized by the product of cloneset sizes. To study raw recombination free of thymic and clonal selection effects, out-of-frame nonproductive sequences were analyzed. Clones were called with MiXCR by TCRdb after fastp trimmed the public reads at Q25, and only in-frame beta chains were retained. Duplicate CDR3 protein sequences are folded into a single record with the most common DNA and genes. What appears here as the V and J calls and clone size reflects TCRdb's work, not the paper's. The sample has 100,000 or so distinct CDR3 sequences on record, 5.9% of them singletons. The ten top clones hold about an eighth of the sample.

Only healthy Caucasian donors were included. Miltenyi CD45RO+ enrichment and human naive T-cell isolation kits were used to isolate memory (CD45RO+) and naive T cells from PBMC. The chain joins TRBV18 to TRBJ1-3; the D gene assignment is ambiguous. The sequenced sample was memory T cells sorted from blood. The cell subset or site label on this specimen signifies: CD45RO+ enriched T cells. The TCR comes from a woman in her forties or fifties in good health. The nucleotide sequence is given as TGTGCCAGCTCACCACCGCAGGCCAGCAGAAACACCATATATTTT. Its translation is CASSPPQASRNTIYF.